This entry describes one T cell receptor (beta chain). The entry originates in a study of T cell responses to AZD1222 COVID-19 vaccine. Sequencing was performed with immunoSEQ multiplex PCR; in TCRdb, only in-frame clones are kept and a portion is missing. Of around 53,000 clones in the sample, approximately 86% were seen once. The clonotype was recovered from an adult who received the AZD1222 COVID-19 vaccine. The source material was peripheral blood, sampled 28 days after the second AZD1222 dose.

The CDR3 loop reads CASSSWTSGPTYEQYF. In DNA, the CDR3 is TGTGCCAGCAGCTCATGGACTAGCGGGCCTACCTACGAGCAGTACTTC. The chain is built from TRBV7-9 and TRBJ2-7, with 11 bases matching TRBD2. Germline V gene lookup returns CDR1 SEHNR and CDR2 FQNEAQ (reference sequence). The CDR3 spans 16 residues. The junction had 7 bases not matched to a gene; V was cut back by 4 bases and J by 2 bases.